The sequence of this TCR beta chain was determined in a study of CD8 T cells in Susac syndrome. As for the study in general: Patients with Susac syndrome were therapy-naive, on corticosteroids, or on intravenous immunoglobulin alone at the time that blood was drawn.

RNA was extracted with the RNeasy kit, and a quantity of about 0.5 to 1 ug was reverse transcribed using random hexamers. An immunoSEQ multiplex PCR generated amplified TCR beta CDR3 products spanning 54 Vbeta and 13 Jbeta. MiXCR, applied by TCRdb to the immunoSEQ multiplex PCR reads, yields one record per CDR3 protein. The table includes approximately 180,000 distinct CDR3 sequences, about 91% detected once. General study results and limits: CD4+ repertoires of Susac syndrome patients lacked detectable clonal expansion.

About this clonotype: Antigen: not known.

The sequenced target, TCR beta, came from blood CD8+ and CD4+ T cells. The CDR3 runs 14 residues. V was shortened by 3 bases and J by 0 bases, with 8 bases between the two germline ends. The chain is built from TRBV12-3 or TRBV12-4 and TRBJ1-1; D gene unclear. This clonotype was obtained from a human donor with Susac syndrome. The specimen sequenced was CD4+ T cells from PBMCs. This chain's CDR3 is CASSFRTMNTEAFF. The CDR3 DNA is TGTGCCAGCAGTTTTCGGACTATGAACACTGAAGCTTTCTTT.